This T cell receptor (beta chain) is drawn from a study of T cell repertoires in cytomegalovirus infection. Overall study context: The public TCR beta signatures pointed to both CMV infection and matching HLA type.

This CDR3 is built from 12 residues. The germline V and J ends were trimmed by 3 bases and 9 bases, with 9 bases remaining between them. TCRdb re-analysed the reads in MiXCR, keeping a single row per CDR3 protein. The sample shows approximately 500,000 distinct CDR3 sequences, approximately 16% of them seen only once. General observations from the study: Summed frequency of public TCR beta families distinguished CMV carriers with the relevant HLA. In two of eight donors, the top clonotype was HLA-C-restricted CMV-specific.

This clonotype was found many times. Its target is not known. Sequencing was done on a sample of CD8+ T cells from PBMCs. This TCR derives from a human donor in good health (CMV status not recorded). Some clones in this sample may be carry-over from other donors' samples. The chain joins TRBV12-3 or TRBV12-4 to TRBJ1-5, with D uncertain. CDR3 amino acids: CASSLGHRPQHF. The CDR3 coding sequence is TGTGCCAGCAGTTTGGGTCACCGGCCCCAGCATTTT.